This passage covers 5 T cell receptor beta chains from one sample sequenced in a study of Graves' ophthalmopathy and Graves' hyperthyroidism (dated by TCRdb to the late 2010s). Sequencing was performed on an Illumina HiSeq 2000. For repertoire sequencing, the TCR beta CDR3 regions were amplified from RNA transcripts. The first round of RT-PCR was done with HTBI primers and the Qiagen OneStep RT-PCR kit, and was followed by a second round of multiplex PCR, then size selection and purification. TCRdb ran its own pipeline on the public reads, namely fastp trimming at Q25 and MiXCR clone calling, and kept in-frame beta chains. Each record represents a unique CDR3 protein, reported with the most common genes and DNA among its rows. For this sample the table gives 620,000 or so distinct CDR3 sequences, of which around a fifth were detected only once. The ten most abundant clones make up approximately 7% of the sample.

The sample consisted of peripheral blood. The receptor source for this set is a woman under 30 with stable Graves' hyperthyroidism. Some clones in this sample may be carry-over from other donors' samples. Donor details come from another sample of the same person, matched by shared clones.

Of note for this clonotype: The conserved phenylalanine or tryptophan normally closing the CDR3 is absent here, so this likely arose from a read error. The chain uses TRBV16 and TRBJ2-5, with D hard to call. The germline V gene has CDR1 KGHSY and CDR2 FQNENV. The length of the CDR3 is 14 residues. The CDR3 coding sequence is TGTGCCAGGAGCCAATCGCTCCCCGGGGAGACCCAGTACTTG. Translated, it gives CARSQSLPGETQYL.

In this sample, this clonotype turned up a few times. The rearrangement joins TRBV20-1 to TRBJ1-3; D possibly corresponds to TRBD1 (5 bases). The ends were cut back, 5 bases at V and 0 bases at J, with 8 bases in the middle. This CDR3 is built from 13 residues. Germline CDR1 DFQATT, CDR2 SNEGSKA (reference sequence). The CDR3 DNA is TGCAGTGCTGTCCAGGGCTCTGGAAACACCATATATTTT. Encoded protein: CSAVQGSGNTIYF.

This clonotype was recorded many times. The chain uses TRBV12-3 or TRBV12-4 and TRBJ1-1; 7 bases align to TRBD1. The CDR3 consists of 14 residues. V lost 3 bases to trimming and J lost 4 bases; unmatched junction nucleotides: 5. CDR3 protein: CASSFDDRATEAFF. The DNA for the CDR3 is TGTGCCAGCAGTTTTGACGACAGGGCCACTGAAGCTTTCTTT.

This clonotype was counted a few times. V and J are TRBV25-1 and TRBJ2-2; D is unresolved. V was pared by 3 bases and J by 7 bases, with 9 bases between. The length of the CDR3 is 13 residues. Germline V CDR1 and CDR2: MGHDK, SYGVNS. The CDR3 loop is CASSENGIGELFF. The CDR3 nucleotides read TGTGCCAGCAGTGAGAATGGAATCGGGGAGCTGTTTTTT.

The V gene is TRBV24-1, the J gene TRBJ1-5, with 7 positions matching TRBD1. The CDR3 loop spans 17 amino acids. J gave up 1 base and V 1 base, and 6 bases lay outside the gene matches. Germline loops: CDR1 KGHDR, CDR2 SFDVKD. The CDR3 DNA reads as TGTGCCACCAGTGATTTCCACAGGGGTAGGAGCAATCAGCCCCAGCATTTT. This sequence encodes CATSDFHRGRSNQPQHF.